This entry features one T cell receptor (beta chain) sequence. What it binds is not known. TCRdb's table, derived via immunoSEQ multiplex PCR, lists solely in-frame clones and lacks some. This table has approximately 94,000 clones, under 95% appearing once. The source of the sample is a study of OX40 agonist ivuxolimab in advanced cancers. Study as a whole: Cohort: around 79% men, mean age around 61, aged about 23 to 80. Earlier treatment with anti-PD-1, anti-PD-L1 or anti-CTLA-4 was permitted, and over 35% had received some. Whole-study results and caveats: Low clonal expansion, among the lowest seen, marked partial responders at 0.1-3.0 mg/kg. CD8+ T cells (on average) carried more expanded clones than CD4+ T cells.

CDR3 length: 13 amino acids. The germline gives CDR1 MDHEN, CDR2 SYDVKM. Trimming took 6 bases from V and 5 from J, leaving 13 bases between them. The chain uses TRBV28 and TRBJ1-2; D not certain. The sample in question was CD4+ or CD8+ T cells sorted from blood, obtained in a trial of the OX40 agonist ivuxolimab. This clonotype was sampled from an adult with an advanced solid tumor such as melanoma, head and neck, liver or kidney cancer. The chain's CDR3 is CASRRGVGYGYTF. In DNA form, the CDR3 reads TGTGCCAGCAGACGTGGCGTTGGGTATGGCTACACCTTC.